This T cell receptor (beta chain) was recorded in a study of T cells in Graves' hyperthyroidism and ophthalmopathy. Many counts were recorded for this clonotype. From RNA transcripts, TCR beta CDR3 regions were amplified. TCR CDR3 regions were first amplified by RT-PCR with HTBI primers. Via MiXCR, TCRdb re-called the multiplex PCR reads, giving one row per CDR3 protein. The sample includes 600,000 to 800,000 distinct CDR3 sequences, roughly 32% of them seen just once. This CDR3 comprises 13 residues. CDR1 is LGHNA, CDR2 YSLEER, per germline. With 0 bases removed from V and 8 bases from J, the gap between germline ends came to 10 bases.

The source material was blood. The V gene is TRBV4-3, the J gene TRBJ1-2; D unresolved. This receptor was identified in a woman in her thirties or forties with Graves' hyperthyroidism. The chain's CDR3 is CASSQDGRVGYTF. The CDR3 DNA is TGCGCCAGCAGCCAAGATGGAAGGGTAGGCTACACCTTC.